The clone carrying this T cell receptor (beta chain) was picked up a small number of times. Antigen: not known. Germline CDR1 is WNHNN and CDR2 is SYGVQD (reference sequence). This CDR3 has 15 residues. The V and J ends lost 7 bases and 3 bases, in that order; junction bases with no gene match: 7. This entry belongs to a study of cytotoxic CD8 clonotypes in ibrutinib-treated CLL. Study in general: It was after a median roughly 13 months of treatment, range 6 to 36, that response samples were taken. Across samples, productive templates numbered 200,000 to 300,000 and productive rearrangements reached over 90,000 on average.

Regarding the study as a whole: Clonality correlated strongly with circulating CD8+ T cells and exceeded age-matched healthy donors at baseline.

Deep sequencing aimed at 1 in 200,000 to 1 in 1 million T cells' resolution. Method: immunoSEQ multiplex PCR; TCRdb's copy keeps in-frame clones and lacks some. In the table there are 330,000 or so clones, under 70% of which are singletons. The sequences come from PBMCs, collected after 36 months of ibrutinib treatment. V usage is TRBV10-1 and J usage is TRBJ1-2; TRBD1 agrees at 11 bases. The receptor comes from a human donor with chronic lymphocytic leukemia. CDR3 nucleotide sequence: TGCGCCAGCACCAAGGGACAGGGGGGCCACTATGGCTACACCTTC. It codes for CASTKGQGGHYGYTF.